One and the same sample provided the 25 T cell receptor beta chains below, sequenced in a study of metastatic and nonmetastatic thyroid tumors (dated by TCRdb to 2019 to 2021). No patient had received any treatment before thyroid surgery. Preparation of the library involved PCR. Sequencing was performed on an Illumina HiSeq 4000. TCRdb reran the public reads through fastp at Q25 and MiXCR, keeping productive beta chains. This sample gives roughly 83,000 clones in total; about 16% of them show up just once. Clones ranked in the top ten supply 3% to 4.5% of the sample. The sample comprised blood. Receptor source: a female donor with papillary thyroid cancer or a benign thyroid nodule (not recorded which). Some clones in this sample may be carry-over from other donors' samples.

This clone was observed at least ten times. The gene calls are TRBV2 and TRBJ2-5; 9 bases match TRBD1. The germline gives CDR1 SNHLY, CDR2 FYNNEI. The ends lost 6 bases at V and 5 bases at J; junction bases unmatched: 16. The CDR3 is made up of 17 amino acids. CDR3 residues: CASSILDPGQGWETQYF. The CDR3 nucleotides read TGTGCCAGCAGCATCCTCGACCCGGGACAGGGATGGGAGACCCAGTACTTC.

In its sample, this clone was seen many times. This chain uses TRBV7-2 with TRBJ2-2; D uncertain. V was clipped by 2 bases and J by 5 bases, with 12 bases between them. CDR1 and CDR2 (germline): SGHTA, FQGNSA. This CDR3 spans 15 amino acids. CDR3 sequence (DNA): TGTGCCAGCAGCTTATCTTCCCGCGGTACCGGGGAGCTGTTTTTT. Its protein is CASSLSSRGTGELFF.

This clone was recorded many times. The chain couples TRBV9 to TRBJ1-2; the D gene is possibly TRBD1 (5 bases). Looked up from germline, CDR1 is SGDLS and CDR2 is YYNGEE. Trimming removed 0 bases from V and 4 bases from J, with 10 bases in between. The length of the CDR3 is 14 residues. For the CDR3, the DNA is TGTGCCAGCAGCGTAGATCAGGGTCTCTATGGCTACACCTTC. Residues: CASSVDQGLYGYTF.

This clone occurred many times. CDR3 DNA: TGTGCCAGCAGTTCCCAACGGGATTCACCCCTCCACTTT. Translated, it gives CASSSQRDSPLHF. The chain recombines TRBV28 with TRBJ1-6; D remains ambiguous. Germline V gives CDR1 MDHEN, CDR2 SYDVKM. The CDR3 sequence is 13 residues long. V gave up 4 bases and J gave up 8 bases, with 9 bases separating them.

This clone was recorded a few times. V and J are TRBV28 and TRBJ1-1; 7 nucleotides align to TRBD1. There are 12 residues in the CDR3. Germline CDR1 is MDHEN and CDR2 is SYDVKM. The V gene end was trimmed by 7 bases and the J gene end by 13 bases; junction bases not matched to a gene: 12. CDR3 sequence: CASTQWTGICFF. CDR3 bases: TGTGCCAGCACCCAATGGACAGGTATCTGTTTCTTT.

In regard to this clone: With a much larger clone just one base away, this may be a read error. V gene TRBV2 combines with J gene TRBJ2-5; D not certain. The germline CDR1 and CDR2 sequences are SNHLY and FYNNEI. This CDR3 region has 11 residues. CDR3 in amino acids: CASSVKETKYF. In nucleotides, the CDR3 is TGTGCCAGCAGTGTAAAAGAGACCAAGTACTTC.

Points on this clone: At one end the junction does not follow the germline gene, possibly because of a read error. The chain recombines TRBV5-1 with TRBJ1-2; 10 positions agree with TRBD1. CDR3 length: 14 amino acids. In germline, CDR1 is SGHRS, CDR2 YFSETQ. The DNA for the CDR3 is TGCGCCGGCAGCTTGTCGGGACAGGGGAGCGGCTACACCTTC. Translated, it gives CAGSLSGQGSGYTF.

Ten or more counts support this clone. The chain combines TRBV5-1 with TRBJ1-3; D possibly corresponds to TRBD1 (6 bases). There are 16 residues in the CDR3. The V end lost 0 bases, the J end lost 0 bases, and 10 bases lay between the germline ends. Germline CDR1 is SGHRS and CDR2 is YFSETQ. The CDR3 loop is CASSLGGHLSGNTIYF. CDR3 sequence (DNA): TGCGCCAGCAGCTTGGGGGGACATCTCTCTGGAAACACCATATATTTT.

This clone was found many times. The chain has TRBV6-2 or TRBV6-3 and TRBJ2-5; D is ambiguous. Germline CDR1 MNHEY, CDR2 SVGEGT. V gave up 2 bases and J gave up 5 bases, with 12 bases separating them. The CDR3 is 14 amino acids. This CDR3 is CASSYDSSRETQYF. CDR3 DNA sequence: TGTGCCAGCAGTTACGACTCGTCCCGGGAGACCCAGTACTTC.

By sample share, this clone is medium-sized. The chain has TRBV6-1 and TRBJ1-3, with D perhaps matching TRBD1 (5 bases). Looked up from germline, CDR1 is MNHNS and CDR2 is SASEGT. CDR3 length equals 16 residues. The ends were cut back, 3 bases at V and 5 bases at J, with 17 bases in the middle. The DNA of the CDR3 is TGTGCCAGCAGTGAGGCGGGACGCGGAGCGCGAAACACCATATATTTT. It is translated as CASSEAGRGARNTIYF.

About this clone itself: The junction shows a germline mismatch at one end, possibly a read error. The rearrangement uses TRBV6-2 or TRBV6-3 and TRBJ1-6, with TRBD1 identical over 7 bases. Germline V gene lookup returns CDR1 MNHEY and CDR2 SVGEGT. This CDR3 has 19 amino acids. The chain's CDR3 is CASTLSRDSDLSYNSPLHF. DNA of the CDR3: TGTGCCAGCACCCTGTCCCGGGACAGCGACCTCTCCTATAATTCACCCCTACACTTT.

Ten or more counts support this clone. Mismatch with germline at one junction end may stem from a read error. The rearrangement joins TRBV19 to TRBJ2-5; TRBD2 matches at 7 bases. This CDR3 is built from 14 residues. In germline, CDR1 is LNHDA, CDR2 SQIVND (reference sequence). CDR3 sequence (DNA): TGTGCCAGTAGTGGGATGGCAGGGAGGGAGATCCAGTACTTC. Protein sequence: CASSGMAGREIQYF.

This clone has at least ten counts. The same CDR3 is also encoded by other DNA sequences in this sample. This rearrangement joins TRBV6-1 to TRBJ2-2; D is unresolved. V was trimmed by 5 bases and J by 4 bases, leaving 5 bases between them. This CDR3 spans 12 amino acids. Germline V gene lookup returns CDR1 MNHNS and CDR2 SASEGT. CDR3 nucleotides: TGTGCCAGCAGTCCCGGCACCGGGGAGCTGTTTTTT. This gives the protein CASSPGTGELFF.

This clone was detected ten times or more. This sequence joins TRBV28 and TRBJ1-5, with 9 bases lining up with TRBD1. V dropped 2 bases and J dropped 0; count of bases not matched to a gene: 5. The CDR3 runs 17 residues. Germline V gene data show CDR1 as MDHEN and CDR2 as SYDVKM. The CDR3 loop reads CASSLRTGALSNQPQHF. CDR3 nucleotides: TGTGCCAGCAGTTTACGGACAGGGGCGCTTAGCAATCAGCCCCAGCATTTT.

This clone was counted many times. The rearrangement joins TRBV19 to TRBJ1-5; TRBD1 agrees at 7 bases. V was clipped by 5 bases and J by 7 bases; unmatched bases: 11. Germline lookup yields CDR1 LNHDA and CDR2 SQIVND (reference sequence). This CDR3 region has 15 residues. The CDR3 DNA follows: TGTGCCAGTAGTCCCCTCCGGGACAGCGACCAGCCCCAGCATTTT. Encoded protein: CASSPLRDSDQPQHF. The full variable domain, in which reference TRBV19 and TRBJ1-5 provide the parts outside the CDR3, is DGGITQSPKYLFRKEGQNVTLSCEQNLNHDAMYWYRQDPGQGLRLIYYSQIVNDFQKGDIAEGYSVSREKKESFPLTVTSAQKNPTAFYLCASSPLRDSDQPQHFGDGTRLSIL.

This clone came up many times. The sample contains more than one DNA sequence encoding this CDR3. The chain joins TRBV7-2 to TRBJ2-3, with D possibly TRBD1 on 6 matching bases. This CDR3 spans 14 amino acids. Germline V gene sequence: CDR1 SGHTA, CDR2 FQGNSA. V lost 5 bases and J lost 1, with 10 bases in between. The DNA of the CDR3 is TGTGCCAGCAGCCCCGAGGGGGGCACAGATACGCAGTATTTT. Amino acids: CASSPEGGTDTQYF.

Ten or more counts support this clone. The rearrangement joins TRBV14 to TRBJ2-1; 8 nucleotides agree with TRBD2. The V and J ends lost 5 bases and 1 base, in that order; junction bases with no gene match: 10. This CDR3 contains 17 residues. Germline assignment: CDR1 SGHDN and CDR2 FVKESK. The CDR3 DNA is TGTGCCAGCAGCGGTTTAGGTAGCGGGACTTCCTACAATGAGCAGTTCTTC. It specifies CASSGLGSGTSYNEQFF. The whole variable domain, remainder taken from reference TRBV14 and TRBJ2-1, is EAGVTQFPSHSVIEKGQTVTLRCDPISGHDNLYWYRRVMGKEIKFLLHFVKESKQDESGMPNNRFLAERTGGTYSTLKVQPAELEDSGVYFCASSGLGSGTSYNEQFFGPGTRLTVL.

This clone was seen more than once but under ten times. A much larger clone differs from this one at a single base, so this may be a read error. The chain employs TRBV10-3 and TRBJ2-5; TRBD2 agrees at 10 bases. Germline CDR1 is ENHRY and CDR2 is SYGVKD. The CDR3 is 16 residues long. The trim removed 7 bases at V and 7 bases at J, leaving 15 bases unmatched. For the CDR3, the DNA is TGTGCCATCATGCCCTCGCTAGCGGGGGTGCGCAGGACCCAGTACTTC. This translates into CAIMPSLAGVRRTQYF.

This clone was counted at least ten times. Within the sample, other DNA sequences also encode this same CDR3. This sequence joins TRBV6-5 and TRBJ1-1; D remains ambiguous. The CDR3 covers 13 residues. Germline assignment: CDR1 MNHEY and CDR2 SVGAGI. Trimming shortened V by 2 bases and J by 0 bases, and 4 bases separated the two germline ends. CDR3 DNA: TGTGCCAGCAGTTACGGGATGAACACTGAAGCTTTCTTT. It encodes CASSYGMNTEAFF.

About this clone: Being one base from a much bigger clone, this may be a read error. Other DNA sequences in the sample encode the same CDR3. The chain joins TRBV11-2 to TRBJ2-2, with 11 bases fitting TRBD1. The CDR3 is 16 amino acids. The germline gives CDR1 SGHAT, CDR2 FQNNGV. CDR3 nucleotide sequence: TGTGCCAGCAGCCCCGGACAGGGGGCGATCGCCGGTGAGCTGTTTTTT. Protein: CASSPGQGAIAGELFF.

The genes are TRBV7-9 and TRBJ2-5, with 7 bases fitting TRBD1. CDR1 and CDR2 from the germline V gene are SEHNR and FQNEAQ (reference sequence). The CDR3 has 14 residues. Losses at the gene ends were 5 bases for V and 9 bases for J; bases not matched to a gene: 12. The CDR3, as DNA: TGTGCCAGCAGCGCTGGACAGGTTGATAGGGCCCAGTACTTC. Translated: CASSAGQVDRAQYF.

This clone was recorded many times. This sequence joins TRBV5-1 and TRBJ1-6, with D uncertain. V lost 0 bases and J 9 bases, leaving 7 bases between the germline ends. There are 13 residues in the CDR3. Germline loops: CDR1 SGHRS, CDR2 YFSETQ. Written as DNA, the CDR3 is TGCGCCAGCAGCTTGGAGGGTGGTTCACCCCTCCACTTT. This gives the protein CASSLEGGSPLHF.

V and J are TRBV12-3 or TRBV12-4 and TRBJ1-1; no reliable D call. The V gene lost 7 bases and the J gene lost 7 bases, with 19 bases spanning the gap. There are 14 residues in the CDR3. CDR3 bases: TGTGCCAGCATCCCCCTCGAGGTAGCGGATGAAGCTTTCTTT. This encodes CASIPLEVADEAFF.

The table lists this clone with many counts. The rearrangement links TRBV2 to TRBJ1-2; no clear D gene. Trimming left V 6 bases short and J 10 bases short, with 12 bases between. CDR3 size: 11 residues. The germline V gene encodes CDR1 SNHLY and CDR2 FYNNEI. CDR3 region: CASSYDKVYTF. CDR3 DNA sequence: TGTGCCAGCAGCTACGACAAGGTCTACACCTTC.

This clone was seen repeatedly, ten times or more. The V call is TRBV5-5, the J call TRBJ2-5; TRBD1 or TRBD2 may be the D gene (5 bases each). The CDR3 spans 15 residues. Germline V gene lookup returns CDR1 SGHKS and CDR2 YYEKEE (reference sequence). V lost 3 bases and J 1 base, leaving 13 bases between the germline ends. CDR3 loop: CASSSPRGAQETQYF. Written as DNA, the CDR3 is TGTGCCAGCAGCTCCCCCCGGGGCGCCCAAGAGACCCAGTACTTC.